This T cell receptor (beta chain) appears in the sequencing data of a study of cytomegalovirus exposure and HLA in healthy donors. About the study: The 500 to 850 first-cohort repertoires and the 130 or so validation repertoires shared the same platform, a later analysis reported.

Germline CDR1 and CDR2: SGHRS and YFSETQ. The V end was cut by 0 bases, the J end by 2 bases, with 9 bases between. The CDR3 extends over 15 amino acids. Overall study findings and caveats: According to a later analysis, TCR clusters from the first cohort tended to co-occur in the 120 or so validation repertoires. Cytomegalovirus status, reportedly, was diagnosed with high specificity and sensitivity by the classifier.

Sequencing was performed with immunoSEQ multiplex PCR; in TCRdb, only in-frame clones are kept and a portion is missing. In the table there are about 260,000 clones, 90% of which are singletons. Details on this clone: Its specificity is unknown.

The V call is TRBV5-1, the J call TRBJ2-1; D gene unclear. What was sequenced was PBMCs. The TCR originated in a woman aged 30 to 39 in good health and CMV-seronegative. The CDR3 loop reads CASSLVTWAYNEQFF. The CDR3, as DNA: TGCGCCAGCAGCTTGGTCACGTGGGCCTACAATGAGCAGTTCTTC. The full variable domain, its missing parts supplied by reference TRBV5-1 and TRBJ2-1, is KAGVTQTPRYLIKTRGQQVTLSCSPISGHRSVSWYQQTPGQGLQFLFEYFSETQRNKGNFPGRFSGRQFSNSRSEMNVSTLELGDSALYLCASSLVTWAYNEQFFGPGTRLTVL.